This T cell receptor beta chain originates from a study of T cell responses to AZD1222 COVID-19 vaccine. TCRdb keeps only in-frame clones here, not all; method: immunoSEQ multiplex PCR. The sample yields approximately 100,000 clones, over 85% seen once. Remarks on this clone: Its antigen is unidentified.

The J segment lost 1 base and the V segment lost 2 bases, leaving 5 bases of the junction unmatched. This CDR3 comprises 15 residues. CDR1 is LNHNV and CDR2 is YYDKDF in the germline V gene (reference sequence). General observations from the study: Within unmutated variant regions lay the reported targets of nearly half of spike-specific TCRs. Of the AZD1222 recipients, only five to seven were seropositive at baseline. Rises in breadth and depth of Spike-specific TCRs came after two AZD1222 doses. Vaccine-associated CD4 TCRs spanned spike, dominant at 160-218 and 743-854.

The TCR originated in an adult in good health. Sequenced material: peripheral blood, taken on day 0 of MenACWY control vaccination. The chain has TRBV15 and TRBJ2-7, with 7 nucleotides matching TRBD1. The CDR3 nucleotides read TGTGCCACCAGCAGACAACAGGGGTTATCCTACGAGCAGTACTTC. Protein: CATSRQQGLSYEQYF.